This T cell receptor (beta chain) was observed in a study of cytomegalovirus exposure and HLA in healthy donors. Study in general: Among roughly 180 million T cells, an earlier analysis found 95 million to 140 million unique TCR beta sequences. Notes on the study in general: Most CMV-associated TCR beta chains were later found to appear HLA-restricted. The authors later found HLA-associated TCR beta chains more clonally expanded than equally common others.

The table lists this clone with a few counts. What it binds is unknown. PCR employed 60 Vbeta and 13 Jbeta primers. In the authors' methods: Later reanalysis found roughly 80 million unique TCR beta chains, around 9.9 million of them shared. The data were produced by immunoSEQ multiplex PCR, yet TCRdb's version contains in-frame clones alone and is incomplete. For V, J and clone size, that table is used; D and trimming come from the DNA. The sample holds around 300,000 clones, roughly two thirds seen once. The TCR was taken from a female donor in good health and CMV-seronegative. Sequenced material: PBMCs.

CDR3 loop: CASSTGQEQFF. For the CDR3, the DNA is TGTGCCAGCAGTACAGGACAAGAGCAGTTCTTC. V and J are TRBV6-5 and TRBJ2-1, with D possibly TRBD1 on 5 matching bases. The CDR3 length is 11 residues. Trimming left V 5 bases short and J 10 bases short, with 9 bases between. The germline CDR1 and CDR2 sequences are MNHEY and SVGAGI.